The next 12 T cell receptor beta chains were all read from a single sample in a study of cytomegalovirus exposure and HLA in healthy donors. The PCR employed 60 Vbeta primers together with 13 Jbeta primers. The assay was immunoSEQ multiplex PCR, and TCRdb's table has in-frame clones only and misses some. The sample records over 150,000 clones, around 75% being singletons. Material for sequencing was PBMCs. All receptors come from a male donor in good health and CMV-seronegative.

The CDR3 nucleotides are TGTGCCAGTAGGGGGCCCGGGGAGCTGTTTTTT. Translation gives CASRGPGELFF. The rearrangement uses TRBV19 and TRBJ2-2; weak D call: TRBD1 (5 bases). The CDR3 contains 11 residues. Germline V CDR1 and CDR2: LNHDA, SQIVND (reference sequence). Deletions cut 6 bases from V and 6 bases from J, with 5 bases between.

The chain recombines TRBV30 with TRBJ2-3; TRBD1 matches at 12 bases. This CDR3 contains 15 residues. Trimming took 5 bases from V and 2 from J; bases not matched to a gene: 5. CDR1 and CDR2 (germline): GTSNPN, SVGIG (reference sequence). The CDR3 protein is CAWSPGQGATDTQYF. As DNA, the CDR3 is TGTGCCTGGTCCCCGGGACAGGGGGCCACAGATACGCAGTATTTT.

CDR3: CASSDPQGDAEAFF. CDR3 nucleotides: TGCGCCAGCAGCGACCCACAGGGGGACGCTGAAGCTTTCTTT. The chain carries TRBV5-1 and TRBJ1-1, with 8 bases fitting TRBD1. Trimming at V came to 4 bases and at J to 6 bases, leaving 8 bases not matched to a gene. Germline values: CDR1 SGHRS, CDR2 YFSETQ. The CDR3 loop spans 14 amino acids.

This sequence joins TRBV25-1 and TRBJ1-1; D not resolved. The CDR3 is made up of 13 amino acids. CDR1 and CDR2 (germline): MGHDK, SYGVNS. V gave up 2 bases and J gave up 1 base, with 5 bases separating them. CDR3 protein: CASSEEANTEAFF. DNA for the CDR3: TGTGCCAGCAGTGAAGAGGCGAACACTGAAGCTTTCTTT.

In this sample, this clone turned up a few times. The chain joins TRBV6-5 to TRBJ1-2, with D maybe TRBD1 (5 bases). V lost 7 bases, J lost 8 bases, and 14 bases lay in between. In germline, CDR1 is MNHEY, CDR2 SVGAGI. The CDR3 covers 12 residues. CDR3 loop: CASTGTQGGYTF. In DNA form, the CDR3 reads TGTGCCAGCACCGGGACTCAAGGAGGCTACACCTTC.

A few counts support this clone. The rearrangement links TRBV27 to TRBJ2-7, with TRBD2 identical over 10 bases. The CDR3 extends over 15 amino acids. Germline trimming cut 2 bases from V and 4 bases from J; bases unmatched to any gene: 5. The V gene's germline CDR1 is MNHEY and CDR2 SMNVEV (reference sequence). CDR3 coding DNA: TGTGCCAGCAGTTTAAGTTCAGCGGGAGGGTACGAGCAGTACTTC. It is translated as CASSLSSAGGYEQYF.

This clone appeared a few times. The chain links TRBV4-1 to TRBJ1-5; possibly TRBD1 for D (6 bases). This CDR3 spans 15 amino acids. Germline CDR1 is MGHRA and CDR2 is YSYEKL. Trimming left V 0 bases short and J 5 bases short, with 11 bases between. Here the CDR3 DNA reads TGCGCCAGCAGCCAAGAGGGGGGGCACGATCAGCCCCAGCATTTT. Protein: CASSQEGGHDQPQHF.

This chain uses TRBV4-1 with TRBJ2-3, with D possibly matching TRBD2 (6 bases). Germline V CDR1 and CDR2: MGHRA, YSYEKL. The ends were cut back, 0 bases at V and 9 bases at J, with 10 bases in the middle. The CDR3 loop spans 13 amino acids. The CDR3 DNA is TGCGCCAGCAGCCAAGATGGCGGGGTAACGCAGTATTTT. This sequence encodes CASSQDGGVTQYF.

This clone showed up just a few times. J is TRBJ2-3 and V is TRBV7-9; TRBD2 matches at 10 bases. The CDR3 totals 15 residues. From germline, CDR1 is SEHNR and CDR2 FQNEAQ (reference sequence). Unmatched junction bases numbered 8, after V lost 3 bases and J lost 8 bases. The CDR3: CASSLASGGGGTQYF. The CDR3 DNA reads TGTGCCAGCAGCTTGGCTAGCGGGGGTGGCGGTACGCAGTATTTT.

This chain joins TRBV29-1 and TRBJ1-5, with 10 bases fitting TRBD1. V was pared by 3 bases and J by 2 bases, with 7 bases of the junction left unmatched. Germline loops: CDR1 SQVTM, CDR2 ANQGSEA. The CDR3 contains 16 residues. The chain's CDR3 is CSVEVSGTGGNQPQHF. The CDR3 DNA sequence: TGCAGCGTTGAGGTTTCGGGGACAGGGGGCAATCAGCCCCAGCATTTT.

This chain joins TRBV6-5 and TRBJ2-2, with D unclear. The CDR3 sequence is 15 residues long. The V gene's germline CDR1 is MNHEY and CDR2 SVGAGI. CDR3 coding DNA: TGTGGGGCAAGAACATCCTACTCCGGTGCCGGGGAGCTGTTTTTT. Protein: CGARTSYSGAGELFF.

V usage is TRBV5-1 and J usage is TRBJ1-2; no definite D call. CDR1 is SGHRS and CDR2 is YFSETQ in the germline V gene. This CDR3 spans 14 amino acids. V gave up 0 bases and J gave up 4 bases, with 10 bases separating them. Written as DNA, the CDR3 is TGCGCCAGCAGCTTGGAGCGGACTCCCTATGGCTACACCTTC. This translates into CASSLERTPYGYTF.